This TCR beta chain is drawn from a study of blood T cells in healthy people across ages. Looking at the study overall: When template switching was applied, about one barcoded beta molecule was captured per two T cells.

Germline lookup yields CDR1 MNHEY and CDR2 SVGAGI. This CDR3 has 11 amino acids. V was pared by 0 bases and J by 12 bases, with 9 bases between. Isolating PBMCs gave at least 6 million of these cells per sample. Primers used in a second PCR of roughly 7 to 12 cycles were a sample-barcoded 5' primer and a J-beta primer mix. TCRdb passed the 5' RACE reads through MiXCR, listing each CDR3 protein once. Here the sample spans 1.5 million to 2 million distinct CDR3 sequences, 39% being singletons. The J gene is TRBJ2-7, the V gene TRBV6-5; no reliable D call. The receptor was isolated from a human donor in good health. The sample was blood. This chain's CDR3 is CASSYSGATYF. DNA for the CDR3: TGTGCCAGCAGTTACTCAGGAGCTACGTACTTC.